Below, 12 T cell receptor beta chains from the same sample are listed, as sequenced in a study of blood T cell dynamics during melanoma immunotherapy. Libraries were prepared by immunoSEQ multiplex PCR; TCRdb keeps only in-frame clonotypes and omits some of them. The profile shows under 6,500 clones, 84% of them singletons. The time point was: week 3, after first cycle of checkpoint inhibitor. This sample comprised blood, obtained from a patient treated with checkpoint blockade. Receptor source: a human donor with melanoma. Some clones in this sample may be carry-over from other donors' samples.

J is TRBJ2-7 and V is TRBV5-1, with 9 positions matching TRBD1. The CDR3 spans 14 residues. The junction had 5 bases not matched to a gene; V was cut back by 4 bases and J by 3 bases. From germline, CDR1 is SGHRS and CDR2 YFSETQ. The CDR3 DNA is TGCGCCAGCAGCGGGGGACAGGGCCTCTACGAGCAGTACTTC. Its translation is CASSGGQGLYEQYF.

The CDR3 region is CASWTGGLGYTF. DNA of the CDR3: TGTGCCAGTTGGACAGGGGGCCTTGGCTACACCTTC. The rearrangement joins TRBV28 to TRBJ1-2; TRBD1 aligns across 11 bases. V gave up 9 bases and J gave up 7 bases; unmatched junction bases: 4. The CDR3 totals 12 residues. The germline V gene encodes CDR1 MDHEN and CDR2 SYDVKM.

The CDR3 DNA sequence: TGTGCCAGCAGGGGACAGGGGGTGTCCTACGAGCAGTACTTC. Its translation is CASRGQGVSYEQYF. This sequence joins TRBV6-6 and TRBJ2-7, with TRBD1 identical over 11 bases. CDR1 is MNHNY and CDR2 is SVGAGI in the germline V gene (reference sequence). V lost 6 bases, J lost 1 base, and 2 bases stayed unmatched. This CDR3 has 14 amino acids.

This clone was picked up a small number of times. CDR3 protein: CAWMDRLAGGLLDEQYF. CDR3 sequence (DNA): TGTGCCTGGATGGACCGTCTAGCGGGAGGATTGCTCGACGAGCAGTACTTC. This rearrangement joins TRBV30 to TRBJ2-7; 11 nucleotides match TRBD2. The CDR3 has 17 residues. Germline CDR1 reads GTSNPN; CDR2 reads SVGIG (reference sequence). Unmatched junction bases numbered 16, after V lost 4 bases and J lost 5 bases.

This chain joins TRBV7-6 and TRBJ1-4; tentative D call: TRBD1 (5 bases). CDR1 is SGHVS, CDR2 FNYEAQ, per germline. This CDR3 spans 11 amino acids. V lost 6 bases and J 7 bases, leaving 6 bases between the germline ends. The CDR3, as DNA: TGTGCCAGCAGGGGGGGTGAAAAACTGTTTTTT. It is translated as CASRGGEKLFF. Supplemented by reference TRBV7-6 and TRBJ1-4, the full variable domain reads GAGVSQSPRYKVTKRGQDVALRCDPISGHVSLYWYRQALGQGPEFLTYFNYEAQQDKSGLPNDRFSAERPEGSISTLTIQRTEQRDSAMYRCASRGGEKLFFGSGTQLSVL.

V and J are TRBV7-2 and TRBJ2-2; 9 positions agree with TRBD1. Germline-derived CDR1 and CDR2 are SGHTA and FQGNSA. The CDR3 runs to 15 residues. The V segment lost 1 base and the J segment 7 bases; nucleotides outside the gene matches: 4. The CDR3 bases are TGTGCCAGCAGCTTAGGGACAGGGGCTTTCGGGGAGCTGTTTTTT. It translates to CASSLGTGAFGELFF.

J is TRBJ2-3 and V is TRBV5-5, with 8 bases matching TRBD2. Germline V gives CDR1 SGHKS, CDR2 YYEKEE (reference sequence). Unmatched junction bases numbered 8, after V lost 3 bases and J lost 2 bases. CDR3 size: 16 residues. DNA for the CDR3: TGTGCCAGCAGCTGGCCCACTAGCGGCTCCACAGATACGCAGTATTTT. Translating gives CASSWPTSGSTDTQYF.

V and J are TRBV11-3 and TRBJ2-7; TRBD1 agrees at 9 bases. The germline V gene encodes CDR1 SGHNT and CDR2 YENEEA. V trimming: 0 bases; J trimming: 4 bases; junction bases outside the gene matches: 7. This CDR3 is 16 amino acids long. The CDR3 sequence is CASSLDPGGQGYEQYF. In nucleotides, the CDR3 is TGTGCCAGCAGCTTAGATCCGGGAGGACAGGGGTACGAGCAGTACTTC.

The chain uses TRBV5-4 and TRBJ2-3; TRBD2 matches 10 bases. Trimming cost V 0 bases and J 4 bases; bases outside gene matches: 8. The CDR3 has 17 amino acids. Germline V gene data show CDR1 as SGHNT and CDR2 as YYREEE (reference sequence). The CDR3 bases are TGTGCCAGCAGCTTGGGTGGAGCGGGGGGGCTTGCAGATACGCAGTATTTT. It specifies CASSLGGAGGLADTQYF.

The chain couples TRBV7-2 to TRBJ1-5; D might be TRBD1 (6 bases). Trimming left V 5 bases short and J 6 bases short, with 14 bases between. Germline values: CDR1 SGHTA, CDR2 FQGNSA. The CDR3 covers 14 residues. CDR3 region: CASSPARGSQPQHF. CDR3 DNA: TGTGCCAGCAGCCCCGCCAGGGGAAGTCAGCCCCAGCATTTT.

The chain carries TRBV6-1 and TRBJ2-7; D is tentatively TRBD1 or TRBD2 (5 bases each). V gave up 5 bases and J gave up 2 bases, with 16 bases separating them. This CDR3 has 15 residues. CDR1 and CDR2 (germline): MNHNS, SASEGT. Here the CDR3 reads CASSPQGTAPYEQYF. CDR3 nucleotide sequence: TGTGCCAGCAGTCCACAAGGGACGGCCCCCTACGAGCAGTACTTC.

The chain has TRBV9 and TRBJ1-3; TRBD1 might be the D (5 bases). The V end lost 0 bases, the J end lost 3 bases, and 10 bases lay between the germline ends. Per germline, CDR1 SGDLS and CDR2 YYNGEE. This CDR3 is 15 amino acids long. CDR3 protein: CASSVAGTGGNTIYF. The CDR3 DNA reads TGTGCCAGCAGCGTAGCTGGGACCGGTGGAAACACCATATATTTT.